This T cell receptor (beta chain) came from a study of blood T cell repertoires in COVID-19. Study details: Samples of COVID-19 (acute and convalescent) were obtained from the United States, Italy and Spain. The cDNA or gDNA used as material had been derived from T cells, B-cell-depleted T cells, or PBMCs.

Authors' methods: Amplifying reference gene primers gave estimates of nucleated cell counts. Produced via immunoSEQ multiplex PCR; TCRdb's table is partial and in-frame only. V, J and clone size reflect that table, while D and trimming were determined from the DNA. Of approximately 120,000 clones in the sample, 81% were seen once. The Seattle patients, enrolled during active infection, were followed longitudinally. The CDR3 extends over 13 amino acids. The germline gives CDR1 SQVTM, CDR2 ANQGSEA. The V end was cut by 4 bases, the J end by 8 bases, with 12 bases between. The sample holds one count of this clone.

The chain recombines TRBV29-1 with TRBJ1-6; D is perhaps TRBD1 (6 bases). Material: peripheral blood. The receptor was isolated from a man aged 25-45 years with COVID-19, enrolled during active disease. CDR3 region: CSVVENRDSPLHF. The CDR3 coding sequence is TGCAGCGTTGTAGAGAACAGGGATTCACCCCTCCACTTT.